This T cell receptor beta chain was sequenced during a study of siplizumab effects on memory and regulatory T cells. Study-wide results and limits: Tregs proliferating in siplizumab cultures lacked confirmation of their suppressive function. Naive-or-memory phenotypes were unassignable for roughly 75-97% of proliferating CD4+ or CD8+ clones. Unstimulated naive T cells seemed to show more diversity than memory cells did, and they also seemed to be among the major contributors to the alloresponse. Sequences below about 10^-5 frequency were poorly captured. As a result, only a minor fraction of alloreactive clones mapped to unstimulated subsets.

In regard to this clone: Its specificity is not known.

Here immunoSEQ multiplex PCR was the method, and the copy in TCRdb shows in-frame clones only, minus some. The sample carries approximately 100,000 clones, about 91% recorded once. CDR1 is KGHSH and CDR2 is LQKENI in the germline V gene. The CDR3 has 15 residues. V gave up 6 bases and J gave up 0 bases, with 15 bases separating them. The clonotype comes from a human donor in good health. The material sequenced was Tregs sorted from blood. V gene TRBV18 combines with J gene TRBJ2-7, with a possible D match to TRBD2 (6 bases). The CDR3 here is CASSRSGESSYEQYF. The CDR3 bases are TGTGCCAGCTCTCGCTCGGGAGAAAGCTCCTACGAGCAGTACTTC.